This entry describes one T cell receptor beta chain. The antigen remains unidentified. This entry belongs to a study of Tregs in tolerant kidney transplant recipients. Study-wide context: Recipient PBMCs carried a CFSE label and met irradiated graft donor PBMCs for six to seven days before FACS sorting.

Assay used: immunoSEQ multiplex PCR; TCRdb lists only in-frame clones, some missing. The repertoire holds approximately 1,800 clones, with about 75% as singletons. The sample consisted of CD8+ T cells from blood cultured with allogeneic cells. This clonotype originated in a human donor in good health.

CDR3 sequence: CASGDRGLHEQYF. CDR3 DNA: TGCGCCAGCGGGGACAGGGGGCTTCACGAGCAGTACTTC. The chain recombines TRBV5-1 with TRBJ2-7; TRBD1 agrees at 12 bases. Germline lookup yields CDR1 SGHRS and CDR2 YFSETQ. There are 13 residues in the CDR3. Losses at the gene ends were 7 bases for V and 5 bases for J; bases not matched to a gene: 4. The variable domain in full, with the rest retrieved from reference TRBV5-1 and TRBJ2-7, is KAGVTQTPRYLIKTRGQQVTLSCSPISGHRSVSWYQQTPGQGLQFLFEYFSETQRNKGNFPGRFSGRQFSNSRSEMNVSTLELGDSALYLCASGDRGLHEQYFGPGTRLTVT.